This T cell receptor (beta chain) was sequenced for a study of cytomegalovirus exposure and HLA in healthy donors. Findings of the study overall: Reports state that TCR beta sequences accurately predicted most subjects' HLA-A and HLA-B alleles. In a later analysis, TCR association rates varied by HLA locus: DRB1 most, HLA-C fewest. A list of approximately 150 TCR beta chains associated with cytomegalovirus was given.

A multiplex PCR was run with 60 Vbeta primers and 13 Jbeta primers. Sequencing used immunoSEQ multiplex PCR; TCRdb keeps in-frame clones, though not all of them. Here the sample spans more than 95,000 clones, around 73% being singletons. About this clone itself: Antigen unknown.

Source material: PBMCs. This clonotype was sampled from a woman aged 40 to 55 in good health and CMV-seronegative.

In DNA, the CDR3 is TGTGCCAGCAGCTCCCAGACAGGGGCCACGACCCGACAATACAATGAGCAGTTCTTC. Its protein is CASSSQTGATTRQYNEQFF. V usage is TRBV11-3 and J usage is TRBJ2-1; 8 bases align to TRBD1. The germline V gene has CDR1 SGHNT and CDR2 YENEEA. V lost 4 bases to trimming and J lost 4 bases; unmatched junction nucleotides: 18. The length of the CDR3 is 19 residues. The complete variable domain, with remaining parts taken from reference TRBV11-3 and TRBJ2-1, reads EAGVVQSPRYKIIEKKQPVAFWCNPISGHNTLYWYLQNLGQGPELLIRYENEEAVDDSQLPKDRFSAERLKGVDSTLKIQPAELGDSAVYLCASSSQTGATTRQYNEQFFGPGTRLTVL.